This T cell receptor beta chain came from a study of blood T cell repertoires in COVID-19. Whole-study context: PBMCs, B-cell-depleted T cells, or T cells provided the cDNA or gDNA that made up the material.

This CDR3 is 15 amino acids long. The germline V gene has CDR1 MNHEY and CDR2 SVGEGT. J lost 7 bases, V lost 5 bases, and 10 bases had no gene match. Produced via immunoSEQ multiplex PCR; TCRdb's table is partial and in-frame only. The data hold tens of thousands of clones, with around 76% observed a single time. The sequence came from a man aged 50-60 years with active or convalescent COVID-19. The sample taken for sequencing was peripheral blood. The chain recombines TRBV6-2 or TRBV6-3 with TRBJ1-5, with TRBD1 matching over 8 bases. CDR3 sequence reads: CASSDRTGSRQPQHF. CDR3 nucleotide sequence: TGTGCCAGCAGTGACAGGACAGGGTCTCGGCAGCCCCAGCATTTT.